This T cell receptor (beta chain) emerged from a study of blood T cells in healthy people across ages. A second PCR of about 7 to 12 cycles used a sample-barcoded 5' primer and a J-beta primer mix. TCRdb fed the 5' RACE reads into MiXCR, producing one record per CDR3 protein. The repertoire holds about 590,000 distinct CDR3 sequences, with about 30% as singletons. This clonotype was detected many times. The sample was blood. The sequence derives from an elderly woman in good health.

The CDR3 DNA reads TGTGCCACCAGCGGACCCGACAGGCTCAATCAGCCCCAGCATTTT. It yields the protein CATSGPDRLNQPQHF. The rearrangement links TRBV15 to TRBJ1-5; maybe TRBD1 (6 bases). V lost 5 bases, J lost 3 bases, and 14 bases lay in between. The germline V gene encodes CDR1 LNHNV and CDR2 YYDKDF (reference sequence). The CDR3 covers 15 residues.